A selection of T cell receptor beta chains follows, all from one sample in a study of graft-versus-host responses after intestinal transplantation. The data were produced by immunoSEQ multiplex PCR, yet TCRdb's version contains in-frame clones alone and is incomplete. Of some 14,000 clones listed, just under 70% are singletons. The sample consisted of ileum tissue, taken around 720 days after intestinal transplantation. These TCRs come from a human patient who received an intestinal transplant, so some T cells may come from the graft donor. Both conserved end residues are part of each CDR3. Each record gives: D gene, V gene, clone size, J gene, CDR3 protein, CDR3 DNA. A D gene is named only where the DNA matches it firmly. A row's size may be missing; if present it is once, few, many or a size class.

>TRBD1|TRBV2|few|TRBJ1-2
CASSVQGDYGYTF
TGTGCCAGCAGTGTACAGGGGGACTATGGCTACACCTTC
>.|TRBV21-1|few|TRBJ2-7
CASSKKIRGRRSSYVREQYF
TGTGCCAGCAGCAAAAAAATAAGGGGTAGGCGGTCTAGTTACGTAAGGGAGCAGTACTTC
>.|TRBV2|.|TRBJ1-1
CASSLGVNTEAFF
TGTGCCAGCAGTCTGGGAGTGAACACTGAAGCTTTCTTT
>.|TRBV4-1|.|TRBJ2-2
CASSQVSRGLTGELFF
TGCGCCAGCAGCCAAGTCTCCAGGGGTCTCACCGGGGAGCTGTTTTTT
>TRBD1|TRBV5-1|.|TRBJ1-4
CASSQTTWDRSWPATNEKLFF
TGCGCCAGCAGCCAAACTACCTGGGACAGATCCTGGCCTGCAACTAATGAAAAACTGTTTTTT
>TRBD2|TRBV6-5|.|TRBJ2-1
CASSDSSGGANEQFF
TGTGCCAGCAGTGACTCTAGCGGGGGGGCCAATGAGCAGTTCTTC
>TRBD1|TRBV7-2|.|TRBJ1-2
CASSLRQGYGYTF
TGTGCCAGCAGCTTGAGACAGGGGTATGGCTACACCTTC
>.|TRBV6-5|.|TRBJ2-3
CASRHPGTDTQYF
TGTGCCAGCAGACACCCGGGAACAGATACGCAGTATTTT
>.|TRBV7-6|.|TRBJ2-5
CASGGRETQYF
TGTGCCAGCGGAGGACGGGAGACCCAGTACTTC
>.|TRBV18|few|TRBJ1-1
CAGAEDNMNTEAFF
TGTGCCGGTGCCGAGGACAACATGAACACTGAAGCTTTCTTT
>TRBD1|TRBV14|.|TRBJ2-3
CASSQLTGGKYDTQYF
TGTGCCAGCAGCCAATTGACAGGGGGCAAATACGATACGCAGTATTTT
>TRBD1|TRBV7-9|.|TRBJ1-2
CASNKLLYRGRSPRYGYTF
TGTGCCAGCAACAAGCTCCTTTACAGGGGGCGCAGTCCCAGATATGGCTACACCTTC
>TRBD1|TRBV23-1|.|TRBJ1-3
CASSQARQGNLSPGNTIYF
TGCGCCAGCAGTCAAGCGCGACAGGGTAATCTCTCCCCTGGAAACACCATATATTTT
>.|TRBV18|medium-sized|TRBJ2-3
CASSPKGERATDTQYF
TGTGCCAGCTCACCAAAGGGGGAGAGGGCCACAGATACGCAGTATTTT
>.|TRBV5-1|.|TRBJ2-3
CASSLGRGTDTQYF
TGCGCCAGCAGCTTGGGGCGGGGTACAGATACGCAGTATTTT
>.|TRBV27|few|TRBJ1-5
CASSWLGSNQPQHF
TGTGCCAGCAGTTGGTTGGGAAGCAATCAGCCCCAGCATTTT
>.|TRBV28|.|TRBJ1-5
CASSFPGNQPQHF
TGTGCCAGCAGTTTTCCAGGCAATCAGCCCCAGCATTTT
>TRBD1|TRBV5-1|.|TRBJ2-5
CASRCANFYRQGRQTQYF
TGCGCCAGCCGATGCGCGAATTTTTATAGACAGGGTCGGCAGACCCAGTACTTC
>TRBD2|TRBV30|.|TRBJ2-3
CAGSQLASTDTHYF
TGTGCCGGGAGCCAACTAGCGTCGACAGATACGCATTATTTT
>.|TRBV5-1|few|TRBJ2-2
CASSLALESLSTGELFF
TGCGCCAGCAGCTTGGCCCTAGAGAGCCTCTCCACCGGGGAGCTGTTTTTT
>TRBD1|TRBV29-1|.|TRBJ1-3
CSVSSGTEGNTIYF
TGCAGCGTCTCATCCGGGACAGAGGGAAACACCATATATTTT
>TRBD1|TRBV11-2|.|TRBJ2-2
CASSLVGRTGPSNTGELFF
TGTGCCAGCAGCTTAGTCGGGCGGACAGGGCCCTCGAACACCGGGGAGCTGTTTTTT
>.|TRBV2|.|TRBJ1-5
CASSPRQVNQPQHF
TGTGCCAGCAGTCCGAGACAGGTCAATCAGCCCCAGCATTTT
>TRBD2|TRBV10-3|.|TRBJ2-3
CAISKVTGGPATDTQYF
TGTGCCATCAGTAAGGTAACGGGGGGTCCCGCCACAGATACGCAGTATTTT
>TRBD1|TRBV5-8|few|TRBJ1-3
CASSLGRTGEGSGNTIYF
TGTGCCAGCAGCTTGGGAAGAACAGGGGAAGGCTCTGGAAACACCATATATTTT
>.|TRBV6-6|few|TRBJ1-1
CASRRAWETEAFF
TGTGCCAGCCGGAGGGCTTGGGAGACTGAAGCTTTCTTT
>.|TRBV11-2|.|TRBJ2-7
CASSLAAGHYEQYF
TGTGCCAGCAGCTTAGCTGCAGGTCACTACGAGCAGTACTTC
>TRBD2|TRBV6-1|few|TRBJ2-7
CASSEFSGGAYEQYF
TGTGCCAGCAGTGAATTTAGCGGGGGGGCCTACGAGCAGTACTTC
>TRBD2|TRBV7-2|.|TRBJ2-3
CASSEGLAGGYTQYF
TGTGCCAGCAGCGAGGGACTAGCGGGGGGATATACGCAGTATTTT